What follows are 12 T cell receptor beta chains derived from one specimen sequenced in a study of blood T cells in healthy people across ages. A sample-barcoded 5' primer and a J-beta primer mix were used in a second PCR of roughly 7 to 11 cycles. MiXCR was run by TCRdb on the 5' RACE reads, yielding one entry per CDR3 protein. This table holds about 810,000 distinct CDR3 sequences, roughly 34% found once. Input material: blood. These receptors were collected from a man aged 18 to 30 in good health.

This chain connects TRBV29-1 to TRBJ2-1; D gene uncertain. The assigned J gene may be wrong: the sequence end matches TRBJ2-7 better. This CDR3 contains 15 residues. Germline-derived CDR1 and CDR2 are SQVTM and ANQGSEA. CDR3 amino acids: CSADFALSSYNEQYF. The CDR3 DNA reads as TGCAGCGCTGATTTTGCTTTAAGCTCCTACAATGAGCAGTACTTC.

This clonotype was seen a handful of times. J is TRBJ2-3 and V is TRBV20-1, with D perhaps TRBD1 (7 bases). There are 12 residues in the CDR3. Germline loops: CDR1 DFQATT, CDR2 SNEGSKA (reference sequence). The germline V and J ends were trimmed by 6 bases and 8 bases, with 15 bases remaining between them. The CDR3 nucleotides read TGCAGTGCAAACGACAGGGAGGTTACGCAGTATTTT. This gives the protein CSANDREVTQYF.

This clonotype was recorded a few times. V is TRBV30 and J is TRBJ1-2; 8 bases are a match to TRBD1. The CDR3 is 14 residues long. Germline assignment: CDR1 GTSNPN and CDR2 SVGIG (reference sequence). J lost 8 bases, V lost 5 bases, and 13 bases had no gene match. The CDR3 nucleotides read TGTGCCTGGCATACCGGACAGGGCGCGTCAGGCTACACCTTC. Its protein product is CAWHTGQGASGYTF. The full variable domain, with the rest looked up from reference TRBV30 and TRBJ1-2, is SQTIHQWPATLVQPVGSPLSLECTVEGTSNPNLYWYRQAAGRGLQLLFYSVGIGQISSEVPQNLSASRPQDRQFILSSKKLLLSDSGFYLCAWHTGQGASGYTFGSGTRLTVV.

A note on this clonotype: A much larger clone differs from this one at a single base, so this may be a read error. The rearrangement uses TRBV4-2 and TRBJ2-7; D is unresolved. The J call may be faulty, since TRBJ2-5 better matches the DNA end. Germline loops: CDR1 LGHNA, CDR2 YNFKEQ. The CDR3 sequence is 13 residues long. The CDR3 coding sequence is TGTGCCAGCAACCAAGATCCGTCCGAGACCCAGTACTTC. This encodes CASNQDPSETQYF.

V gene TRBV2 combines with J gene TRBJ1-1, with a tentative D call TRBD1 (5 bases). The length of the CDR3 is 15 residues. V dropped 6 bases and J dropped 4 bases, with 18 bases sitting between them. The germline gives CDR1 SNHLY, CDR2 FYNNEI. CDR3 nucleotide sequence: TGTGCCAGCAGGTTACTTGGAGGGGCGGGCACTGAAGCTTTCTTT. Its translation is CASRLLGGAGTEAFF.

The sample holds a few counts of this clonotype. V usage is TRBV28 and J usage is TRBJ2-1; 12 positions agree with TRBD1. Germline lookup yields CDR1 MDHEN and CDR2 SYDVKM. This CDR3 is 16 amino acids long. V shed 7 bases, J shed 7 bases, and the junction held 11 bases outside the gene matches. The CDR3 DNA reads TGTGCCAGCATTACCTTGGGGACAGGGGGCCGAAATGAGCAGTTCTTC. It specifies CASITLGTGGRNEQFF.

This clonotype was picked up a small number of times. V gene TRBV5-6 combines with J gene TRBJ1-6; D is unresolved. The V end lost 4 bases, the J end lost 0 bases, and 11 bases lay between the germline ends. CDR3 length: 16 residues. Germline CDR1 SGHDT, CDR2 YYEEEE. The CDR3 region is CASSAPSISYNSPLHF. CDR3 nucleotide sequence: TGTGCCAGCAGCGCACCCAGCATCTCCTATAATTCACCCCTCCACTTT.

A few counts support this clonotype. CDR3 region: CASSLQGGIDTQYF. In DNA, the CDR3 is TGTGCCAGCAGCCTACAGGGGGGGATAGATACGCAGTATTTT. The V call is TRBV6-5, the J call TRBJ2-3, with D possibly TRBD1 on 8 matching bases. Trimming stripped 6 bases from V and 5 bases from J, with 15 bases between. Germline-derived CDR1 and CDR2 are MNHEY and SVGAGI. The CDR3 spans 14 residues.

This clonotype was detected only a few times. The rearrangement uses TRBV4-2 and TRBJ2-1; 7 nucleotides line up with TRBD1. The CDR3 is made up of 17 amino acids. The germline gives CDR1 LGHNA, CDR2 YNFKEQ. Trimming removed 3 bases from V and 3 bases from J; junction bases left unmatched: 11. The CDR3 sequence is CASSQGFGTDFYNEQFF. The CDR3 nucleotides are TGTGCCAGCAGCCAGGGCTTCGGGACAGATTTCTACAATGAGCAGTTCTTC.

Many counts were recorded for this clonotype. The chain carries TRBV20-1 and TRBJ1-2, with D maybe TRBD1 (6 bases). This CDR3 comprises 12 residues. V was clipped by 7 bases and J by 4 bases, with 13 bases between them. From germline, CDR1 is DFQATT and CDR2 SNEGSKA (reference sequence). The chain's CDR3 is CSGQGLGYGYTF. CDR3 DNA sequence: TGCAGTGGCCAGGGGTTGGGCTATGGCTACACCTTC.

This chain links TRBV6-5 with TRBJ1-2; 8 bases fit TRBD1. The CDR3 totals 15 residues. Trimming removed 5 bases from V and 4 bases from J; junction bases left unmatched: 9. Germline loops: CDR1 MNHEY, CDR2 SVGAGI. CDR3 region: CASSDPGTGSYGYTF. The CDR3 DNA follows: TGTGCCAGCAGTGACCCCGGGACAGGATCCTATGGCTACACCTTC.

CDR3 loop: CASSYSGTDNYGYTF. The DNA for the CDR3 is TGTGCCAGCAGTTACTCGGGGACAGACAACTATGGCTACACCTTC. V and J are TRBV6-5 and TRBJ1-2; TRBD1 aligns across 7 bases. Trimming took 0 bases from V and 2 from J; bases not matched to a gene: 3. The CDR3 is 15 amino acids. The germline V gene has CDR1 MNHEY and CDR2 SVGAGI.